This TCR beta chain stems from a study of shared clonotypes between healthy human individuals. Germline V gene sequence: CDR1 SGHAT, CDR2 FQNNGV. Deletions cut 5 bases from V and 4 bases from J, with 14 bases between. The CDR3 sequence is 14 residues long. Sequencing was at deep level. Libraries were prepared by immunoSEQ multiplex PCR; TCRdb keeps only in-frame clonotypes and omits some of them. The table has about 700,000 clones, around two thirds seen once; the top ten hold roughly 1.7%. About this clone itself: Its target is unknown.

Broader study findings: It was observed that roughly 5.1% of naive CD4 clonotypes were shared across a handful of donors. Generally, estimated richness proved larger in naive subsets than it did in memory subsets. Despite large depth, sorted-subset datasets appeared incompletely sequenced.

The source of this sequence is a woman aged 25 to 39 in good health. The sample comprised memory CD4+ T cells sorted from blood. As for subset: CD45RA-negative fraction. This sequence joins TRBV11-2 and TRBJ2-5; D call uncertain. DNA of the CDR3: TGTGCCAGCAGCCGAGCCCTGACTGGAGAGACCCAGTACTTC. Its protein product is CASSRALTGETQYF. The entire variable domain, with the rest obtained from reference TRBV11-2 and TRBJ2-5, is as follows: EAGVAQSPRYKIIEKRQSVAFWCNPISGHATLYWYQQILGQGPKLLIQFQNNGVVDDSQLPKDRFSAERLKGVDSTLKIQPAKLEDSAVYLCASSRALTGETQYFGPGTRLLVL.